What follows are 30 T cell receptor beta chains derived from one specimen sequenced in a study of blood T cell repertoires in COVID-19. Assay: immunoSEQ multiplex PCR; the TCRdb copy retains only in-frame clones and omits some. Among roughly 380,000 clones listed, over 75% were seen once. Specimen: PBMCs or T cells enriched from blood (not recorded which). The receptors were gathered from a woman aged 30 to 39 who had recovered from COVID-19.

The chain has TRBV27 and TRBJ2-1; 12 bases are shared with TRBD2. The germline gives CDR1 MNHEY, CDR2 SMNVEV (reference sequence). V shed 10 bases, J shed 5 bases, and the junction held 6 bases outside the gene matches. The CDR3 extends over 14 amino acids. Here the CDR3 reads CATQRLAGDNEQFF. The CDR3, as DNA: TGTGCCACCCAAAGACTAGCGGGAGACAATGAGCAGTTCTTC.

The rearrangement joins TRBV28 to TRBJ1-5; 9 bases match TRBD1. The germline V gene has CDR1 MDHEN and CDR2 SYDVKM. Germline trimming cut 4 bases from V and 4 bases from J; bases unmatched to any gene: 5. The CDR3 loop spans 15 amino acids. CDR3 nucleotide sequence: TGTGCCAGCAGTTACCGGGACAGGGCGAATCAGCCCCAGCATTTT. This codes for CASSYRDRANQPQHF.

In its sample, this clone was seen once. This chain uses TRBV28 with TRBJ2-4, with 11 bases lining up with TRBD2. There are 17 residues in the CDR3. Germline assignment: CDR1 MDHEN and CDR2 SYDVKM. Trimming at V came to 2 bases and at J to 6 bases, leaving 9 bases not matched to a gene. The CDR3 region has the DNA TGTGCCAGCAGTTTAACTAGCGGGAGCTCCTACGTAAACATTCAGTACTTC. Amino acids: CASSLTSGSSYVNIQYF.

This chain links TRBV27 with TRBJ2-5; possible D gene TRBD1, 6 bases. Germline V lookup: CDR1 MNHEY, CDR2 SMNVEV (reference sequence). The CDR3 runs to 14 residues. Trimming shortened V by 0 bases and J by 2 bases, and 7 bases separated the two germline ends. CDR3: CASSLSDRQETQYF. For the CDR3, the DNA is TGTGCCAGCAGTTTATCGGACAGACAAGAGACCCAGTACTTC.

This chain links TRBV5-1 with TRBJ1-4; a weak D match, TRBD1 (5 bases). The length of the CDR3 is 16 residues. Between the trimmed V and J ends, which lost 0 bases and 2 bases, there was a span of 11 bases. The germline V gene has CDR1 SGHRS and CDR2 YFSETQ. DNA of the CDR3: TGCGCCAGCAGCTTGGGAGTGGGGCACACTAATGAAAAACTGTTTTTT. It codes for CASSLGVGHTNEKLFF.

About this clone itself: A read error may account for a junction end that differs from germline. This rearrangement joins TRBV7-7 to TRBJ2-7; 9 nucleotides match TRBD2. The CDR3 is 15 residues long. CDR1 is SSHAT and CDR2 is FNYEAQ in the germline V gene (reference sequence). The CDR3 DNA follows: TGTGCTAGCAGCTTATTAGCGGGAGAGGGATACGAGCAGTACTTC. Translated, it gives CASSLLAGEGYEQYF. The full variable domain, rest sourced from reference TRBV7-7 and TRBJ2-7, is GAGVSQSPRYKVTKRGQDVTLRCDPISSHATLYWYQQALGQGPEFLTYFNYEAQPDKSGLPSDRFSAERPEGSISTLTIQRTEQRDSAMYRCASSLLAGEGYEQYFGPGTRLTVT.

This chain uses TRBV10-3 with TRBJ2-7, with 7 bases lining up with TRBD2. Trimming took 6 bases from V and 5 from J; bases not matched to a gene: 7. This CDR3 is built from 13 residues. The germline V gene encodes CDR1 ENHRY and CDR2 SYGVKD. CDR3 sequence (DNA): TGTGCCATCAGGGAGACTAGCACACACGAGCAGTACTTC. Translating it yields CAIRETSTHEQYF.

The chain links TRBV29-1 to TRBJ1-5, with TRBD1 matching over 8 bases. The V and J ends lost 6 bases and 5 bases, in that order; junction bases with no gene match: 6. The germline CDR1 and CDR2 sequences are SQVTM and ANQGSEA. The CDR3 contains 13 residues. The CDR3, as DNA: TGCAGCGTGAAACAGGGGGGGTATCAGCCCCAGCATTTT. Protein: CSVKQGGYQPQHF.

The chain is built from TRBV7-6 and TRBJ2-1; D is unresolved. This CDR3 is 11 amino acids long. Trimming removed 5 bases from V and 8 bases from J, with 7 bases in between. Germline CDR1 SGHVS, CDR2 FNYEAQ. CDR3 residues: CASSPGDEQFF. Written as DNA, the CDR3 is TGTGCCAGCAGCCCCGGTGATGAGCAGTTCTTC.

In nucleotides, the CDR3 is TGTGCCAGTAATGGGCGAGATAGCAATCAGCCCCAGCATTTT. It codes for CASNGRDSNQPQHF. The chain uses TRBV19 and TRBJ1-5; no reliable D call. Germline V lookup: CDR1 LNHDA, CDR2 SQIVND (reference sequence). The length of the CDR3 is 14 residues. V was cut by 7 bases and J by 0 bases, with 10 bases left in between.

The J gene is TRBJ1-3, the V gene TRBV2, with D possibly being TRBD1 (6 bases). In germline, CDR1 is SNHLY, CDR2 FYNNEI. The V and J ends lost 2 bases and 0 bases respectively, with 14 bases between them. The CDR3 is 17 amino acids. The CDR3 region is CASSEQARGHSGNTIYF. The CDR3 DNA is TGTGCCAGCAGTGAACAGGCCAGGGGACACTCTGGAAACACCATATATTTT.

The J gene is TRBJ2-7, the V gene TRBV27; 8 nucleotides match TRBD2. This CDR3 has 17 amino acids. The J segment lost 4 bases and the V segment lost 5 bases, leaving 16 bases of the junction unmatched. Germline assignment: CDR1 MNHEY and CDR2 SMNVEV (reference sequence). CDR3 sequence: CASSPPRGSGAQYEQYF. The CDR3 DNA is TGTGCCAGCAGTCCACCCCGGGGTAGCGGGGCGCAATACGAGCAGTACTTC.

The chain uses TRBV12-3 or TRBV12-4 and TRBJ1-2; no reliable D call. This CDR3 has 13 residues. Trimming took 3 bases from V and 2 from J, leaving 7 bases between them. CDR3 sequence (DNA): TGTGCCAGCAGTTTTAACTCAAACTATGGCTACACCTTC. As protein: CASSFNSNYGYTF.

CDR3 protein: CASGTGGTDTQYF. DNA of the CDR3: TGTGCCAGCGGGACGGGGGGCACAGATACGCAGTATTTT. V and J are TRBV7-6 and TRBJ2-3; maybe TRBD2 (6 bases). V was clipped by 8 bases and J by 1 base, with 10 bases between them. This CDR3 has 13 amino acids. Germline CDR1 and CDR2: SGHVS and FNYEAQ.

The chain couples TRBV5-6 to TRBJ2-7; TRBD2 is a possible D gene (6 bases). The CDR3 totals 15 residues. Germline CDR1 reads SGHDT; CDR2 reads YYEEEE. Trimming shortened V by 4 bases and J by 0 bases, and 14 bases separated the two germline ends. CDR3 nucleotide sequence: TGTGCCAGCAGCCGAGCGGGCCCTAGCTCCTACGAGCAGTACTTC. Translated: CASSRAGPSSYEQYF.

The CDR3 coding sequence is TGTGCCAGTAGAGGGGCTCCCACTGAAGCTTTCTTT. Protein: CASRGAPTEAFF. The chain joins TRBV19 to TRBJ1-1; D is possibly TRBD1 (5 bases). Germline V gives CDR1 LNHDA, CDR2 SQIVND (reference sequence). V was pared by 6 bases and J by 4 bases, with 9 bases between. The CDR3 contains 12 residues.

This clone showed up just once. The same CDR3 also results from other DNA sequences found in this sample. The chain has TRBV3-1 (or the pseudogene TRBV3-2) and TRBJ1-1, with D maybe TRBD1 (5 bases). Trimming left V 0 bases short and J 5 bases short, with 10 bases between. CDR3 size: 14 residues. Germline V lookup: CDR1 LGHDT, CDR2 YNNKEL (reference sequence). This CDR3 is CASSQDFRGTEAFF. In DNA form, the CDR3 reads TGTGCCAGCAGCCAAGATTTTCGGGGGACTGAAGCTTTCTTT.

The rearrangement joins TRBV10-3 to TRBJ1-1; TRBD1 is a possible D gene (5 bases). The CDR3 has 14 amino acids. Trimming shortened V by 1 base and J by 10 bases, and 16 bases separated the two germline ends. Germline loops: CDR1 ENHRY, CDR2 SYGVKD. The chain's CDR3 is CAISEFLGAGGAFF. The CDR3 DNA reads TGTGCCATCAGTGAGTTTCTGGGCGCCGGGGGAGCTTTCTTT.

The chain carries TRBV4-1 and TRBJ1-5, with TRBD1 identical over 11 bases. In germline, CDR1 is MGHRA, CDR2 YSYEKL. V shed 1 base and J 5 bases; nucleotides not matched to a gene: 7. CDR3 length: 17 residues. The DNA of the CDR3 is TGCGCCAGCAGCCAAGGGGATAGGACAGGGGGCGATCAGCCCCAGCATTTT. Protein sequence: CASSQGDRTGGDQPQHF.

This clone was seen many times. The rearrangement links TRBV6-4 to TRBJ2-2; D perhaps matches TRBD1 (6 bases). Per germline, CDR1 MRHNA and CDR2 SNTAGT. This CDR3 region has 17 residues. Trimming removed 0 bases at V and 3 bases at J, with 14 bases between. CDR3 DNA sequence: TGTGCCAGCAGTGACTCGAGTCAGGGACAAGACACCGGGGAGCTGTTTTTT. Protein sequence: CASSDSSQGQDTGELFF.

V usage is TRBV11-2 and J usage is TRBJ2-7, with TRBD2 identical over 7 bases. The germline V gene has CDR1 SGHAT and CDR2 FQNNGV. CDR3 length: 17 residues. After removal of 1 base from V and 0 bases from J, the junction contained 9 bases not matched to a gene. The DNA of the CDR3 is TGTGCCAGCAGCTTAGTAGCTAGCGGCGCCTCCTCCTACGAGCAGTACTTC. The encoded protein is CASSLVASGASSYEQYF. The full variable domain, its missing parts supplied by reference TRBV11-2 and TRBJ2-7, is EAGVAQSPRYKIIEKRQSVAFWCNPISGHATLYWYQQILGQGPKLLIQFQNNGVVDDSQLPKDRFSAERLKGVDSTLKIQPAKLEDSAVYLCASSLVASGASSYEQYFGPGTRLTVT.

The chain recombines TRBV30 with TRBJ2-7, with D uncertain. V lost 0 bases and J lost 4, with 16 bases in between. Germline CDR1 and CDR2: GTSNPN and SVGIG (reference sequence). The CDR3 runs to 15 residues. In nucleotides, the CDR3 is TGTGCCTGGAGTGTTAGTACAGATATCCTATACGAGCAGTACTTC. Its protein is CAWSVSTDILYEQYF.

The V and J genes are TRBV6-5 and TRBJ1-5; 7 nucleotides line up with TRBD1. This CDR3 comprises 15 residues. Germline CDR1 MNHEY, CDR2 SVGAGI. With 7 bases clipped from V and 4 bases from J, the junction kept 10 bases outside the gene matches. DNA of the CDR3: TGTGCCAGCAATGGGAAACAGGGGTCAAATCAGCCCCAGCATTTT. It encodes CASNGKQGSNQPQHF.

The V call is TRBV9, the J call TRBJ2-2; 8 nucleotides agree with TRBD2. Looked up from germline, CDR1 is SGDLS and CDR2 is YYNGEE. The CDR3 length is 16 residues. The trim removed 4 bases at V and 4 bases at J, leaving 9 bases unmatched. The DNA for the CDR3 is TGTGCCAGCAGCACGACCGGGACTAGTCCCACCGGGGAGCTGTTTTTT. It translates to CASSTTGTSPTGELFF.

This clone has just a few counts. V gene TRBV11-2 combines with J gene TRBJ1-2; D might be TRBD1 (6 bases). Germline V gives CDR1 SGHAT, CDR2 FQNNGV. The CDR3 runs 13 residues. V lost 1 base and J 6 bases, leaving 9 bases between the germline ends. DNA for the CDR3: TGTGCCAGCAGCTTAGGGGGGCCAGATGGCTACACCTTC. Its protein is CASSLGGPDGYTF.

This chain uses TRBV9 with TRBJ1-1, with D unclear. The V gene lost 2 bases and the J gene lost 0 bases, with 8 bases spanning the gap. The CDR3 length is 14 residues. CDR1 and CDR2 (germline): SGDLS, YYNGEE. CDR3 bases: TGTGCCAGCAGCGTCCGTTCTGTGAACACTGAAGCTTTCTTT. This encodes CASSVRSVNTEAFF.

This clone was detected ten times or more. V gene TRBV7-6 combines with J gene TRBJ1-2; possible D gene TRBD1, 6 bases. This CDR3 has 15 residues. Germline V lookup: CDR1 SGHVS, CDR2 FNYEAQ. V dropped 5 bases and J dropped 0 bases, with 13 bases sitting between them. The CDR3 DNA follows: TGTGCCAGCAGCACTATGGGACAATCTAACTATGGCTACACCTTC. Translation gives CASSTMGQSNYGYTF.

V gene TRBV7-2 combines with J gene TRBJ1-2; 10 bases are shared with TRBD1. V gave up 5 bases and J gave up 5 bases; unmatched junction bases: 5. The V gene's germline CDR1 is SGHTA and CDR2 FQGNSA. The CDR3 runs 14 residues. The DNA for the CDR3 is TGTGCCAGCAGCCGGACAGGGGGAGGATATGGCTACACCTTC. It encodes CASSRTGGGYGYTF.

The chain combines TRBV11-2 with TRBJ1-2; D call uncertain. Trimming pared 4 bases from V and 8 bases from J, leaving 11 bases between. This CDR3 region has 12 residues. The V gene's germline CDR1 is SGHAT and CDR2 FQNNGV. The CDR3 DNA follows: TGTGCCAGCAGCTCAGGAGGGTCGGGCTACACCTTC. Its protein product is CASSSGGSGYTF.

The rearrangement uses TRBV4-1 and TRBJ2-7, with D possibly TRBD1 on 6 matching bases. Germline-derived CDR1 and CDR2 are MGHRA and YSYEKL. Trimming took 0 bases from V and 6 from J, leaving 24 bases between them. The CDR3 extends over 18 amino acids. The CDR3 sequence is CASSQETGRGVETAEQYF. For the CDR3, the DNA is TGCGCCAGCAGCCAAGAGACAGGCAGAGGAGTGGAAACTGCCGAGCAGTACTTC.